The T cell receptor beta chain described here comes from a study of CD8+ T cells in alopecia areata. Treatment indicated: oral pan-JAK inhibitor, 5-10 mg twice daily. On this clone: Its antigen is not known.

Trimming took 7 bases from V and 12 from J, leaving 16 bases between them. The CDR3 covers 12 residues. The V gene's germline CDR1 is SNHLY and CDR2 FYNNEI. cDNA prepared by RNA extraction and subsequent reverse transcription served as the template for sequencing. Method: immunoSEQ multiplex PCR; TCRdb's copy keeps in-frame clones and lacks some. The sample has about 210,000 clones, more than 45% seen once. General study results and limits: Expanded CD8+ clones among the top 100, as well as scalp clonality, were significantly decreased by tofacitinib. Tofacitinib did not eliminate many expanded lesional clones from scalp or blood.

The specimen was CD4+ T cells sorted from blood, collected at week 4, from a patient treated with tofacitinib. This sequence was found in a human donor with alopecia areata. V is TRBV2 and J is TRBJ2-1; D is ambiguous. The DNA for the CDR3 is TGTGCCAGCATCCGCCTCAGTTCTTCGCAGTTCTTC. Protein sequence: CASIRLSSSQFF.